This T cell receptor beta chain was sequenced during a study of T-cell memory formation after mild COVID-19 (dated by TCRdb to about 2021). About the full investigation: TCR sequence clusters from the two donors were largely donor specific. In a couple of donors, T-cell clones that expanded and contracted after mild COVID-19 were tracked by sequencing TCRalpha and TCRbeta repertoires over time. Two young, previously healthy adult volunteers, one female and one male, were included in the cohort.

What the study reported, not specific to this receptor: Contracting CD4+ clones appeared mostly in the CM and EM memory subsets, whereas CD8+ clones were enriched in EMRA. Some responding clones were detected in pre-infection memory, which suggested that pre-existing cross-reactive memory T cells had joined the SARS-CoV-2 response. The study included only two mild cases, and larger cohorts that include severe cases with pre-infection samples were judged to be necessary. From day 15 to 85, contracting clones showed balanced CD4/CD8 phenotypes, whereas a second wave of clones that expanded from day 15 to 37 leaned towards CD4+. The second-wave clones that peaked on day 37 were not confirmed to be SARS-CoV-2 specific.

The germline V gene supplies CDR1 ENHRY and CDR2 SYGVKD. From its cysteine to its phenylalanine, the CDR3 spans 14 amino acids. The read is trimmed to its CDR3 DNA, 42 bases read in frame from base 1. V loses 1 base, J loses 7 bases, and the germline ends lie 13 bases apart. Sequenced using an Illumina NovaSeq 6000. TCRalpha and TCRbeta cDNA libraries were built by 5'RACE with constant-segment primers, adding sample barcodes and unique molecular identifiers. Trizol reagent was used to extract RNA from every sample. The libraries were amplified in two PCR steps, and the second step added a second sample barcode and Illumina TruSeq adapters. Libraries were sequenced on an Illumina NovaSeq with 2 x 150 bp paired-end reads. As for the authors' bioinformatics: With migec v1.2.7, reads were demultiplexed and then collapsed into UMI-guided consensus sequences. With mixcr v2.1.11, UMI consensuses were aligned to TRA and TRB V and J templates and assembled into clonotypes. Expanded or contracted clonotypes were those called significant by both edgeR and NoisET, with noise models trained on biological replicates. edgeR calls used a false discovery rate-adjusted p below 0.01 and a log2 fold-change threshold of 1. PCA with hierarchical clustering of max-normalized trajectories of the 1000 most abundant clonotypes was used as exploratory dynamics analysis. Separately sequenced CD4+ and CD8+ repertoires were used to assign a CD4 or CD8 phenotype to each responding clone. TCRdb cleaned the public reads at Q25 with fastp, built clones with MiXCR and kept in-frame beta chains. Records with the same CDR3 protein are collapsed into one entry carrying the most frequent genes and DNA. TCRdb's processing, not the study's, gives the V and J calls here. For this sample there are about 390,000 distinct CDR3 sequences; roughly 15% appear just once. Jointly, the top ten make up roughly 21% of the sample.

A few counts support this clonotype. The antigen it recognizes is unknown. No qualities accompany the bases; no much larger clone lies one base away. Ficoll-Paque density gradient centrifugation was used to isolate PBMCs. Sequences were obtained from PBMCs or a T cell subset sorted from them (not recorded which). The sequence was obtained from a man between 18 and 29 years old who had mild COVID-19 (a few samples of this study predate the infection). The sample titles of this study are shuffled in the database, so cell type and time point are left out; the donor was told from shared clones. The chain is encoded by TRBV10-3 joined to TRBJ2-5; the D gene is possibly TRBD1 or TRBD2, each agreeing over 5 bases. The CDR3 here reads CAISEWDRLWTQYF. In nucleotide form, the sequence is TGTGCCATCAGTGAGTGGGACCGCTTATGGACCCAGTACTTC.